The 12 T cell receptor beta chains in this list originate from one sample, sequenced in a study of T cells after yellow fever vaccination. TCRdb reprocessed the 5' RACE reads via MiXCR and lists one record per CDR3 protein. The sample holds about 370,000 distinct CDR3 sequences, about 9.9% seen once. The specimen was PBMCs, collected on the day of the first yellow fever vaccination. All receptors come from a young man who received the YFV17D yellow fever vaccine.

The rearrangement joins TRBV6-4 to TRBJ1-1; maybe TRBD1 (5 bases). The CDR3 is made up of 15 amino acids. V lost 8 bases, J lost 1 base, and 17 bases lay in between. Germline V gene data show CDR1 as MRHNA and CDR2 as SNTAGT. CDR3 protein: CASRDLSSGNTEAFF. The CDR3 DNA follows: TGTGCCAGCCGGGACTTATCGTCGGGGAACACTGAAGCTTTCTTT.

This chain joins TRBV6-1 and TRBJ1-1, with a weak D call TRBD1 (5 bases). The CDR3 loop spans 14 amino acids. CDR1 is MNHNS and CDR2 is SASEGT in the germline V gene. Trimming pared 2 bases from V and 0 bases from J, leaving 7 bases between. The CDR3 loop reads CASSERQLNTEAFF. The CDR3 DNA is TGTGCCAGCAGTGAACGACAGCTGAACACTGAAGCTTTCTTT.

The chain has TRBV7-2 and TRBJ1-5, with TRBD1 as a possible D gene (6 bases). V was clipped by 1 base and J by 7 bases, with 14 bases between them. This CDR3 has 15 amino acids. Germline V gene sequence: CDR1 SGHTA, CDR2 FQGNSA. In DNA, the CDR3 is TGTGCCAGCAGCTTAGGCGTAGGGGGTAGGCAGCCCCAGCATTTT. Translated, it gives CASSLGVGGRQPQHF.

This clonotype has more than one count but fewer than ten. V is TRBV20-1 and J is TRBJ2-2, with 11 bases lining up with TRBD1. CDR3 size: 14 residues. V dropped 0 bases and J dropped 6; count of bases not matched to a gene: 0. Germline CDR1 DFQATT, CDR2 SNEGSKA (reference sequence). CDR3 sequence (DNA): TGCAGTGCTAGAGAGGGACAGGGGGCCGGGGAGCTGTTTTTT. It yields the protein CSAREGQGAGELFF.

This clonotype was counted a few times. The rearrangement joins TRBV7-2 to TRBJ1-5; TRBD1 aligns across 11 bases. Germline V gene data show CDR1 as SGHTA and CDR2 as FQGNSA. The junction had 8 bases not matched to a gene; V was cut back by 3 bases and J by 7 bases. The CDR3 is made up of 16 amino acids. CDR3 region: CASSFTGQGAEQPQHF. For the CDR3, the DNA is TGTGCCAGCAGCTTTACCGGACAGGGGGCCGAGCAGCCCCAGCATTTT.

The rearrangement links TRBV7-2 to TRBJ2-7; perhaps D is TRBD1 or TRBD2 (6 bases each). Germline CDR1 SGHTA, CDR2 FQGNSA. Trimming shortened V by 3 bases and J by 3 bases, and 18 bases separated the two germline ends. The CDR3 extends over 16 amino acids. The CDR3 DNA reads as TGTGCCAGCAGCTTTGGACTATACAGGGCGAGCTACGAGCAGTACGTC. This codes for CASSFGLYRASYEQYV.

Worth noting for this clonotype: This may come from a read error, since a much larger clone is one base off. The chain couples TRBV5-1 to TRBJ2-3, with D perhaps given as TRBD1 or TRBD2 (5 bases each). Trimming stripped 0 bases from V and 13 bases from J, with 18 bases between. Germline V CDR1 and CDR2: SGHRS, YFSETQ. The CDR3 runs to 14 residues. CDR3 region: CASSLGARGDTKYF. The CDR3 nucleotides are TGCGCCAGCAGCTTGGGGGCCCGGGGCGACACGAAGTATTTT. Complete variable domain (other parts from reference TRBV5-1 and TRBJ2-3): KAGVTQTPRYLIKTRGQQVTLSCSPISGHRSVSWYQQTPGQGLQFLFEYFSETQRNKGNFPGRFSGRQFSNSRSEMNVSTLELGDSALYLCASSLGARGDTKYFGPGTRLTVL.

This clonotype was picked up a small number of times. The chain carries TRBV6-5 and TRBJ2-1; D gene ambiguous. The CDR3 contains 14 residues. The V gene's germline CDR1 is MNHEY and CDR2 SVGAGI. The germline V and J ends were trimmed by 1 base and 4 bases, with 8 bases remaining between them. This CDR3 is CASSYLAEYNEQFF. Here the CDR3 DNA reads TGTGCCAGCAGTTACTTGGCGGAATACAATGAGCAGTTCTTC.

V is TRBV24-1 and J is TRBJ2-2, with a tentative D call TRBD1 (6 bases). The CDR3 sequence is 14 residues long. V was clipped by 5 bases and J by 3 bases, with 9 bases between them. Germline loops: CDR1 KGHDR, CDR2 SFDVKD. CDR3 sequence (DNA): TGTGCCACCAGTGCGGACAGAGACACCGGGGAGCTGTTTTTT. Encoded protein: CATSADRDTGELFF.

This clonotype was seen a handful of times. The chain couples TRBV5-1 to TRBJ2-7; no clear D gene. Germline CDR1 reads SGHRS; CDR2 reads YFSETQ. V lost 3 bases, J lost 2 bases, and 12 bases lay in between. The CDR3 runs 14 residues. In nucleotides, the CDR3 is TGCGCCAGCAGCTCCAACCTTCCCCCCTACGAGCAGTACTTC. It specifies CASSSNLPPYEQYF. The entire variable domain, with the rest obtained from reference TRBV5-1 and TRBJ2-7, is as follows: KAGVTQTPRYLIKTRGQQVTLSCSPISGHRSVSWYQQTPGQGLQFLFEYFSETQRNKGNFPGRFSGRQFSNSRSEMNVSTLELGDSALYLCASSSNLPPYEQYFGPGTRLTVT.

This clonotype showed up just a few times. The gene calls are TRBV6-2 or TRBV6-3 and TRBJ2-1; perhaps TRBD1 as D (6 bases). Trimming cost V 10 bases and J 4 bases, with 11 bases left between them. The germline gives CDR1 MNHEY, CDR2 SVGEGT. This CDR3 has 12 amino acids. The CDR3: CATKRGYNEQFF. As DNA, the CDR3 is TGTGCCACCAAGAGGGGGTACAATGAGCAGTTCTTC.

This rearrangement joins TRBV2 to TRBJ1-1, with TRBD1 matching 8 bases. The CDR3 contains 13 residues. V lost 9 bases and J lost 3; bases outside the gene matches: 6. Germline CDR1 SNHLY, CDR2 FYNNEI. Written as DNA, the CDR3 is TGTGCCAGAAAACAGGGGGGTTACACTGAAGCTTTCTTT. Translation: CARKQGGYTEAFF.